One and the same sample provided the 22 T cell receptor beta chains below, sequenced in a study of Ad26.COV2.S vaccination and SARS-CoV-2 variants. This sample's treatment: approximately 18 received Ad26.COV2.S at low or high dose, single or two shots; about 5 received placebo; per-sample allocation not given. Samples came from day 63 after the first vaccine or placebo injection. Generated by immunoSEQ multiplex PCR, the TCRdb table keeps only in-frame clones and is missing some. The table includes approximately 420,000 clones, around 89% detected once. The material sequenced was peripheral blood, taken in a trial of Ad26.COV2.S vaccine versus placebo. Every receptor here comes from a person between 18 and 59 years old who received the Ad26.COV2.S COVID-19 vaccine or a placebo.

This clone has a single count. J is TRBJ2-1 and V is TRBV7-2, with D perhaps being TRBD1 or TRBD2 (6 bases each). V was pared by 2 bases and J by 4 bases, with 15 bases between. The CDR3 is 16 amino acids. Germline CDR1 SGHTA, CDR2 FQGNSA. The chain's CDR3 is CASSLRGAGLYNEQFF. The CDR3 DNA sequence: TGTGCCAGCAGCTTAAGGGGGGCTGGGCTTTACAATGAGCAGTTCTTC.

The gene calls are TRBV27 and TRBJ2-2, with 7 bases identical to TRBD1. Germline values: CDR1 MNHEY, CDR2 SMNVEV (reference sequence). V lost 10 bases and J lost 5; bases outside the gene matches: 4. CDR3 length: 12 residues. The CDR3 region is CANYRGTGELFF. Here the CDR3 DNA reads TGTGCCAACTACAGGGGAACCGGGGAGCTGTTTTTT.

The J gene is TRBJ1-2, the V gene TRBV6-5, with 7 bases that match TRBD1. Germline CDR1 reads MNHEY; CDR2 reads SVGAGI. CDR3 length: 14 amino acids. The V segment lost 6 bases and the J segment 3 bases; nucleotides outside the gene matches: 7. The chain's CDR3 is CASRAGGDHYGYTF. CDR3 nucleotides: TGTGCCAGCAGGGCAGGGGGAGATCACTATGGCTACACCTTC.

The chain combines TRBV10-3 with TRBJ2-7, with TRBD2 as a possible D gene (6 bases). This CDR3 spans 16 amino acids. Trimming cost V 6 bases and J 5 bases, with 23 bases left between them. Looked up from germline, CDR1 is ENHRY and CDR2 is SYGVKD. CDR3 in DNA: TGTGCCATCAGCTCCCCAGGGTGGAGGGGAGGCGACGAGCAGTACTTC. Its protein product is CAISSPGWRGGDEQYF.

The rearrangement joins TRBV19 to TRBJ2-1, with 13 bases aligning to TRBD2. Trimming at V came to 5 bases and at J to 4 bases, leaving 5 bases not matched to a gene. The germline V gene encodes CDR1 LNHDA and CDR2 SQIVND (reference sequence). This CDR3 contains 16 residues. This CDR3 reads CASSLPGLAGYNEQFF. The CDR3 DNA follows: TGTGCCAGTAGTCTCCCGGGACTAGCGGGGTACAATGAGCAGTTCTTC.

The chain uses TRBV7-8 and TRBJ1-2; 10 bases are a match to TRBD1. The germline V gene encodes CDR1 SGHVS and CDR2 FQNEAQ. CDR3 length equals 15 residues. Unmatched junction bases numbered 6, after V lost 5 bases and J lost 3 bases. CDR3 residues: CASSPAGQGYYGYTF. CDR3 bases: TGTGCCAGCAGCCCGGCGGGACAGGGGTACTATGGCTACACCTTC. Based on the CDR3 plus reference TRBV7-8 and TRBJ1-2, the full variable domain is GAGVSQSPRYKVAKRGQDVALRCDPISGHVSLFWYQQALGQGPEFLTYFQNEAQLDKSGLPSDRFFAERPEGSVSTLKIQRTQQEDSAVYLCASSPAGQGYYGYTFGSGTRLTVV.

The chain is built from TRBV9 and TRBJ1-5; a possible D gene is TRBD1 (5 bases). Germline CDR1 SGDLS, CDR2 YYNGEE. The V gene lost 4 bases and the J gene lost 0 bases, with 11 bases spanning the gap. There are 15 residues in the CDR3. CDR3 sequence: CASSPSGISNQPQHF. CDR3 coding DNA: TGTGCCAGCAGCCCGTCAGGGATTAGCAATCAGCCCCAGCATTTT.

The V and J genes are TRBV2 and TRBJ1-2; D ambiguous. Trimming took 6 bases from V and 4 from J, leaving 15 bases between them. The CDR3 is 14 residues long. Germline V gene lookup returns CDR1 SNHLY and CDR2 FYNNEI. CDR3 DNA: TGTGCCAGCAGCCTCGGACCCGACCTCTATGGCTACACCTTC. Translated: CASSLGPDLYGYTF.

V gene TRBV10-1 combines with J gene TRBJ2-1; D remains ambiguous. From germline, CDR1 is WNHNN and CDR2 SYGVQD (reference sequence). This CDR3 contains 13 residues. Between the trimmed V and J ends, which lost 7 bases and 5 bases, there was a span of 12 bases. Written as DNA, the CDR3 is TGCGCCAGCATTCAAACTGGGCACAATGAGCAGTTCTTC. It yields the protein CASIQTGHNEQFF.

J is TRBJ2-5 and V is TRBV30, with 7 bases lining up with TRBD2. From germline, CDR1 is GTSNPN and CDR2 SVGIG (reference sequence). With 3 bases clipped from V and 5 bases from J, the junction kept 3 bases outside the gene matches. This CDR3 comprises 12 residues. The CDR3 here is CAWRWGGETQYF. The CDR3 DNA reads TGTGCCTGGAGATGGGGAGGGGAGACCCAGTACTTC. Variable domain in full (rest from reference TRBV30 and TRBJ2-5): SQTIHQWPATLVQPVGSPLSLECTVEGTSNPNLYWYRQAAGRGLQLLFYSVGIGQISSEVPQNLSASRPQDRQFILSSKKLLLSDSGFYLCAWRWGGETQYFGPGTRLLVL.

The V and J genes are TRBV10-1 and TRBJ2-4; D remains ambiguous. This CDR3 comprises 12 residues. Germline-derived CDR1 and CDR2 are WNHNN and SYGVQD (reference sequence). Trimming stripped 9 bases from V and 8 bases from J, with 14 bases between. The CDR3 protein is CARTWDLHIQYF. CDR3 nucleotide sequence: TGCGCCAGGACGTGGGATCTTCACATTCAGTACTTC.

A note on this clone: Mismatch with germline at one junction end may stem from a read error. The chain is built from TRBV7-7 and TRBJ1-1, with no clear D. Germline CDR1 and CDR2: SSHAT and FNYEAQ (reference sequence). The CDR3 is 15 amino acids. The CDR3, as DNA: TGTGCTAGCAGCCCCTGGGTTGTGGGTGCCACTGAAGCTTTCTTT. This gives the protein CASSPWVVGATEAFF.

The chain links TRBV28 to TRBJ2-1; 10 bases align to TRBD1. This CDR3 contains 17 residues. The germline gives CDR1 MDHEN, CDR2 SYDVKM. Trimming took 3 bases from V and 4 from J; bases not matched to a gene: 9. The CDR3 sequence is CASSFRGGTGVYNEQFF. The CDR3 nucleotides are TGTGCCAGCAGTTTTCGCGGGGGGACAGGGGTTTACAATGAGCAGTTCTTC.

The V gene is TRBV2, the J gene TRBJ2-3; D is ambiguous. V lost 3 bases and J lost 1, with 11 bases in between. The CDR3 totals 15 residues. Germline V gives CDR1 SNHLY, CDR2 FYNNEI. CDR3 nucleotides: TGTGCCAGCAGTGACAGTGCCCTCGGCACAGATACGCAGTATTTT. Translation: CASSDSALGTDTQYF.

V usage is TRBV6-5 and J usage is TRBJ1-5, with D possibly TRBD1 on 5 matching bases. This CDR3 has 11 amino acids. Trimming pared 8 bases from V and 7 bases from J, leaving 9 bases between. Germline assignment: CDR1 MNHEY and CDR2 SVGAGI. Here the CDR3 DNA reads TGTGCCAGCGCCCAGGGACAGCCCCAGCATTTT. Amino acid sequence: CASAQGQPQHF.

This clone was seen once. The CDR3 spells CASSPVRDWTDTQYF. In DNA, the CDR3 is TGTGCCAGCTCCCCTGTGAGGGATTGGACAGATACGCAGTATTTT. The chain recombines TRBV18 with TRBJ2-3, with D possibly matching TRBD2 (5 bases). This CDR3 region has 15 residues. Germline-derived CDR1 and CDR2 are KGHSH and LQKENI. Trimming cost V 6 bases and J 3 bases, with 16 bases left between them. The full variable domain, completed using reference TRBV18 and TRBJ2-3, is NAGVMQNPRHLVRRRGQEARLRCSPMKGHSHVYWYRQLPEEGLKFMVYLQKENIIDESGMPKERFSAEFPKEGPSILRIQQVVRGDSAAYFCASSPVRDWTDTQYFGPGTRLTVL.

The chain couples TRBV27 to TRBJ1-1, with D unclear. The CDR3 consists of 12 residues. Germline CDR1 is MNHEY and CDR2 is SMNVEV (reference sequence). Trimming left V 7 bases short and J 3 bases short, with 9 bases between. Written as DNA, the CDR3 is TGTGCCAGCAAAGACGTATACACTGAAGCTTTCTTT. Translated, it gives CASKDVYTEAFF.

The CDR3, as DNA: TGTGCCAGTAATACGATTACAGGGGGCGGGAGCAATCAGCCCCAGCATTTT. Protein: CASNTITGGGSNQPQHF. The chain couples TRBV19 to TRBJ1-5, with 9 nucleotides matching TRBD1. This CDR3 comprises 17 residues. Trimming at V came to 7 bases and at J to 1 base, leaving 11 bases not matched to a gene. Germline V gives CDR1 LNHDA, CDR2 SQIVND (reference sequence).

This sequence joins TRBV30 and TRBJ2-3, with D perhaps matching TRBD2 (5 bases). The ends were cut back, 3 bases at V and 5 bases at J, with 12 bases in the middle. Germline V lookup: CDR1 GTSNPN, CDR2 SVGIG (reference sequence). This CDR3 region has 13 residues. The CDR3 sequence: CAWSLRAGDTQYF. In DNA, the CDR3 is TGTGCCTGGAGCCTGAGGGCGGGAGATACGCAGTATTTT.

CDR3 sequence reads: CASSQVVGPAYGYTF. The CDR3 nucleotides read TGCGCCAGCAGCCAAGTGGTGGGGCCCGCCTATGGCTACACCTTC. The J gene is TRBJ1-2, the V gene TRBV4-1; TRBD1 might be the D (5 bases). The V end lost 1 base, the J end lost 4 bases, and 13 bases lay between the germline ends. Germline lookup yields CDR1 MGHRA and CDR2 YSYEKL. The CDR3 spans 15 residues.

The chain is built from TRBV12-3 or TRBV12-4 and TRBJ2-7; D call uncertain. V was clipped by 4 bases and J by 4 bases, with 11 bases between them. The CDR3 extends over 13 amino acids. The chain's CDR3 is CASSYSRSYEQYF. CDR3 nucleotides: TGTGCCAGCAGTTACTCAAGGTCGTACGAGCAGTACTTC.

This chain uses TRBV10-3 with TRBJ2-5; D not certain. Germline CDR1 is ENHRY and CDR2 is SYGVKD. Trimming removed 6 bases from V and 0 bases from J, with 14 bases in between. The CDR3 covers 15 residues. CDR3 protein: CAISGGGGDQETQYF. Written as DNA, the CDR3 is TGTGCCATCAGCGGTGGTGGTGGGGACCAAGAGACCCAGTACTTC.